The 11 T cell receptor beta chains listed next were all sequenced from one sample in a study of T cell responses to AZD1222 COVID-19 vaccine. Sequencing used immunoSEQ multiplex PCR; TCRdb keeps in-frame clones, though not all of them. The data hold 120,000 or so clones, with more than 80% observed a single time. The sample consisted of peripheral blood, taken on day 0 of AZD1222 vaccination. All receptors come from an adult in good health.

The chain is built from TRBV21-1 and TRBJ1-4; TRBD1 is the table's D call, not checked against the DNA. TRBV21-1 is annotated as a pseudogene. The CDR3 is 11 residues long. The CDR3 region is CASSKGAKLFF. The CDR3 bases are TGTGCCAGCAGCAAGGGGGCAAAACTGTTTTTT.

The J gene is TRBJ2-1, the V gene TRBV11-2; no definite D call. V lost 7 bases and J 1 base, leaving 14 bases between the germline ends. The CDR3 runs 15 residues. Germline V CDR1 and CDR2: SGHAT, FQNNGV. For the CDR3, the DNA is TGTGCCAGCATCATACCCCCGGTATCCTACAATGAGCAGTTCTTC. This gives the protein CASIIPPVSYNEQFF.

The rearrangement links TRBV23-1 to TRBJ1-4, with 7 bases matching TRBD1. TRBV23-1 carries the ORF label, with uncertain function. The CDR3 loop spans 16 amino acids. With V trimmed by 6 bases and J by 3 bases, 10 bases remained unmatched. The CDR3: CASRQIGTASNEKLFF. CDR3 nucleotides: TGCGCCAGCAGGCAAATAGGGACAGCCTCTAATGAAAAACTGTTTTTT.

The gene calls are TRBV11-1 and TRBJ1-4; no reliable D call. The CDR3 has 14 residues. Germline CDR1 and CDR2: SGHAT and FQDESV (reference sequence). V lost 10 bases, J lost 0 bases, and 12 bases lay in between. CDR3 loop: CATEEDSTNEKLFF. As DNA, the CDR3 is TGTGCCACCGAGGAAGATTCAACTAATGAAAAACTGTTTTTT.

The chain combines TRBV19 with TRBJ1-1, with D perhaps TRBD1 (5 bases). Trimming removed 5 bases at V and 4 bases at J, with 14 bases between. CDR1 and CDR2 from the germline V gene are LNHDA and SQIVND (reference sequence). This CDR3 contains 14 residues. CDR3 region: CASSVLGGITEAFF. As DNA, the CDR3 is TGTGCCAGTAGTGTGCTCGGGGGAATCACTGAAGCTTTCTTT.

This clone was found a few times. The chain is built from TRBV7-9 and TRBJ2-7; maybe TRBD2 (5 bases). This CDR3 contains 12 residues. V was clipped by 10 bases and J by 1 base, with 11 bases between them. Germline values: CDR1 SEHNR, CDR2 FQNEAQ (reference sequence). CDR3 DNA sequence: TGTGCCACCAAGGGAGTTTCCTACGAGCAGTACTTC. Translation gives CATKGVSYEQYF.

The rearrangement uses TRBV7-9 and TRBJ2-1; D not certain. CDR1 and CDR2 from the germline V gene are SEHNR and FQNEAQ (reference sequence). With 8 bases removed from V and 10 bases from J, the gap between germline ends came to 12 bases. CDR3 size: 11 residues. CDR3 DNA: TGTGCCAGCCGATTAGACCGGGAGCAGTTCTTC. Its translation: CASRLDREQFF.

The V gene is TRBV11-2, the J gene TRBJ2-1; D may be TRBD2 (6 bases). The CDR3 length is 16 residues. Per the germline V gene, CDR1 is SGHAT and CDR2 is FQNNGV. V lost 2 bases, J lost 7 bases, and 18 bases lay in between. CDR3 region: CASSLRGSGMRNEQFF. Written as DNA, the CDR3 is TGTGCCAGCAGCTTACGGGGGAGCGGAATGAGGAATGAGCAGTTCTTC.

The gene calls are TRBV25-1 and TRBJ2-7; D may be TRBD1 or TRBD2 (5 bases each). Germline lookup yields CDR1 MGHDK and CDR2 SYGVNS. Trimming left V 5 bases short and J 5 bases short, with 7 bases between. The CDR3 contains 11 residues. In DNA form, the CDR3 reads TGTGCCAGCAGTTGGGACCACGAGCAGTACTTC. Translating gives CASSWDHEQYF.

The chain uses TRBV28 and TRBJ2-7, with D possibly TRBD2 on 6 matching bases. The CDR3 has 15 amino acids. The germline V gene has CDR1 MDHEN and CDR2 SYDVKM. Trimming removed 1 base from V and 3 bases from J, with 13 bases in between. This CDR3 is CASSLLPGAVYEQYF. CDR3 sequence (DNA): TGTGCCAGCAGTTTATTGCCGGGAGCGGTCTACGAGCAGTACTTC.

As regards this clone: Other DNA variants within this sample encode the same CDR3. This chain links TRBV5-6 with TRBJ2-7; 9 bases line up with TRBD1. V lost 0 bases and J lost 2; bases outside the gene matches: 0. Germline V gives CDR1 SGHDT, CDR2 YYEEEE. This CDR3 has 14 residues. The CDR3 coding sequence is TGTGCCAGCAGCTTGGGACAGGGGGCCTACGAGCAGTACTTC. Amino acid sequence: CASSLGQGAYEQYF.